These 7 T cell receptor beta chains were sequenced from one sample in a study of blood T cell repertoires in COVID-19. Sequencing used immunoSEQ multiplex PCR; TCRdb keeps in-frame clones, though not all of them. The sample comprises 290,000 or so clones, approximately 86% of which are singletons, and approximately 2.4% rests with the top ten. Sequencing input: peripheral blood. The receptors here all came from a man aged 18 to 35 with active or convalescent COVID-19.

The rearrangement links TRBV7-8 to TRBJ1-1; D gene ambiguous. Germline V gives CDR1 SGHVS, CDR2 FQNEAQ. The CDR3 is 12 amino acids. Between the trimmed V and J ends, which lost 3 bases and 7 bases, there was a span of 9 bases. The DNA of the CDR3 is TGTGCCAGCAGCTTTCTGTCCCTTGAAGCTTTCTTT. Encoded protein: CASSFLSLEAFF.

The rearrangement uses TRBV3-1 (or the pseudogene TRBV3-2) and TRBJ2-5; 9 bases fit TRBD1. Germline lookup yields CDR1 LGHDT and CDR2 YNNKEL (reference sequence). With V trimmed by 0 bases and J by 4 bases, 6 bases remained unmatched. The CDR3 sequence is 16 residues long. The CDR3 here is CASSQDYRGQGETQYF. The CDR3 region has the DNA TGTGCCAGCAGCCAAGACTACAGGGGGCAGGGAGAGACCCAGTACTTC.

The table lists this clone with a few counts. The genes are TRBV27 and TRBJ2-5; TRBD2 matches 8 bases. Germline lookup yields CDR1 MNHEY and CDR2 SMNVEV (reference sequence). This CDR3 is 16 amino acids long. Trimming at V came to 2 bases and at J to 1 base, leaving 6 bases not matched to a gene. CDR3 sequence (DNA): TGTGCCAGCAGTTTAAGGCGGGGGGCCTCCCAAGAGACCCAGTACTTC. It translates to CASSLRRGASQETQYF.

The chain uses TRBV7-8 and TRBJ1-2; D is unclear. Per germline, CDR1 SGHVS and CDR2 FQNEAQ. The V and J ends lost 5 bases and 1 base respectively, with 11 bases between them. The CDR3 has 14 residues. CDR3 DNA sequence: TGTGCCAGCAGCCCCCCAACAGTTAACTATGGCTACACCTTC. Protein product: CASSPPTVNYGYTF.

This clone showed up just once. The CDR3: CASSFPTGGYTF. In nucleotides, the CDR3 is TGTGCCAGCAGCTTCCCCACAGGGGGTTACACCTTC. The chain has TRBV5-4 and TRBJ1-2; 8 bases match TRBD1. Germline V gene data show CDR1 as SGHNT and CDR2 as YYREEE (reference sequence). The V segment lost 2 bases and the J segment 11 bases; nucleotides outside the gene matches: 5. The CDR3 has 12 residues.

The chain links TRBV9 to TRBJ1-2; D remains unclear. The CDR3 has 16 amino acids. Looked up from germline, CDR1 is SGDLS and CDR2 is YYNGEE. Between the trimmed V and J ends, which lost 6 bases and 0 bases, there was a span of 18 bases. The CDR3 spells CASTLVGEGANYGYTF. The DNA for the CDR3 is TGTGCCAGCACCCTAGTGGGTGAGGGAGCTAACTATGGCTACACCTTC.

The J gene is TRBJ1-6, the V gene TRBV21-1. TRBV21-1 is a known pseudogene. CDR3 length: 13 amino acids. The CDR3 is CASIGRGSSPLHF. CDR3 nucleotide sequence: TGTGCCAGCATTGGGAGGGGCAGCTCACCCCTCCACTTT.